This TCR beta chain was sequenced for a study of T-cell memory formation after mild COVID-19. In its sample, this clonotype was seen a few times. The antigen remains unidentified. Overall study findings and caveats: Within pre-infection memory, some responding clones were found, suggesting cross-reactive memory joined.

MiXCR, applied by TCRdb to the 5' RACE reads, yields one record per CDR3 protein. The data show approximately 300,000 distinct CDR3 sequences, around 15% seen once. The germline V gene encodes CDR1 GTSNPN and CDR2 SVGIG (reference sequence). With 2 bases removed from V and 3 bases from J, the gap between germline ends came to 4 bases. The CDR3 consists of 12 residues. The genes are TRBV30 and TRBJ2-2, with D unresolved. Input material: PBMCs or a T cell subset sorted from them (not recorded which). This sequence originates from a man between 18 and 29 years old who had mild COVID-19 (a few samples of this study predate the infection). Cell type and time point are not known. The CDR3 spells CAWSTDTGELFF. The CDR3 DNA sequence: TGTGCCTGGAGTACCGACACCGGGGAGCTGTTTTTT.